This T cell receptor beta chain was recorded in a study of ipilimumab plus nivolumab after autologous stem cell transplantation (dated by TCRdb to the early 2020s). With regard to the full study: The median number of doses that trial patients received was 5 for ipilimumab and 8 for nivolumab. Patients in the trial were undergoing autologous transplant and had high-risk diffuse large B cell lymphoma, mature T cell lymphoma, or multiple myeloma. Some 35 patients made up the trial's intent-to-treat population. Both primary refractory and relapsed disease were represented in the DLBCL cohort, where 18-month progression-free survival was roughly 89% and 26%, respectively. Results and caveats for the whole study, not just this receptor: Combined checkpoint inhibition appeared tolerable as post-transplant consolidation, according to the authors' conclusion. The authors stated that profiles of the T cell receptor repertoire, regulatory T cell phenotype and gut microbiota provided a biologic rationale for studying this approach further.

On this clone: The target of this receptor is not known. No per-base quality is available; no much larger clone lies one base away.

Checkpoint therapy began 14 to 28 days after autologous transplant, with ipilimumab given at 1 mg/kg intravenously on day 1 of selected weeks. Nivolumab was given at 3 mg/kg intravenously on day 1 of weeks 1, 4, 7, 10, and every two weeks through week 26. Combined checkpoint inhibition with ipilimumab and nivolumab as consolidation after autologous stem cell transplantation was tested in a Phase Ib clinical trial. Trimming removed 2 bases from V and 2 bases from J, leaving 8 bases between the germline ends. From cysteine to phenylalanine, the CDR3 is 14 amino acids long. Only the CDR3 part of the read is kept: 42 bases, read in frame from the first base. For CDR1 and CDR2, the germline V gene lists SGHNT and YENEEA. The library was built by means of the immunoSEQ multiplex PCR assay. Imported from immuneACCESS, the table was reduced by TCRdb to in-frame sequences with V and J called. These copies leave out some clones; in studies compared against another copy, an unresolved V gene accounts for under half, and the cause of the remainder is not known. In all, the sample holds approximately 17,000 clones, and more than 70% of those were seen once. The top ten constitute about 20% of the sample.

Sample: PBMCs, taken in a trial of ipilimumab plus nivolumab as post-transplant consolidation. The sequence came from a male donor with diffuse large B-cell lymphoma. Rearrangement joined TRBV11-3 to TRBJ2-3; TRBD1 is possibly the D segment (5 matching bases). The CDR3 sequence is CASSLMGPTDTQYF. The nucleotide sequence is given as TGTGCCAGCAGCTTAATGGGGCCCACAGATACGCAGTATTTT.